The 22 T cell receptor beta chains in this list originate from one sample, sequenced in a study of response to subunit inactivated influenza vaccine. One entry per CDR3 protein results from TCRdb running MiXCR on the RT-PCR reads. In the table there are approximately 500,000 distinct CDR3 sequences, around 13% of which are singletons. Material: PBMCs from blood, obtained 40 to 50 days after vaccination. The receptors were sampled from a man in his fifties or sixties who received an inactivated influenza vaccine.

This clonotype was recorded a few times. The CDR3 DNA reads TGTGCCAGCAGTTTACTTGCCGGGACACCGTCCTACGAGCAGTACTTC. Translation: CASSLLAGTPSYEQYF. This chain links TRBV27 with TRBJ2-7; D might be TRBD1 (6 bases). Per germline, CDR1 MNHEY and CDR2 SMNVEV (reference sequence). This CDR3 has 16 amino acids. V lost 2 bases, J lost 1 base, and 15 bases lay in between.

This clonotype occurred a few times. This chain links TRBV29-1 with TRBJ2-2, with D perhaps given as TRBD1 or TRBD2 (5 bases each). The CDR3 runs 12 residues. Trimming shortened V by 7 bases and J by 2 bases, and 8 bases separated the two germline ends. Germline-derived CDR1 and CDR2 are SQVTM and ANQGSEA. In nucleotides, the CDR3 is TGCAGCGCCGGGACCAACACCGGGGAGCTGTTTTTT. Protein sequence: CSAGTNTGELFF.

This clonotype came up a few times. The chain is built from TRBV7-2 and TRBJ1-2; D gene ambiguous. Germline V gene lookup returns CDR1 SGHTA and CDR2 FQGNSA. The V end lost 2 bases, the J end lost 6 bases, and 16 bases lay between the germline ends. The CDR3 totals 15 residues. The CDR3 bases are TGTGCCAGCAGCTTAAGCCGCAGCAACCTGCATGGCTACACCTTC. Its protein is CASSLSRSNLHGYTF. The variable domain in full, completed from reference TRBV7-2 and TRBJ1-2, reads GAGVSQSPSNKVTEKGKDVELRCDPISGHTALYWYRQSLGQGLEFLIYFQGNSAPDKSGLPSDRFSAERTGGSVSTLTIQRTQQEDSAVYLCASSLSRSNLHGYTFGSGTRLTVV.

The V gene is TRBV12-3 or TRBV12-4, the J gene TRBJ2-7; D is unclear. This CDR3 is built from 14 residues. Between the trimmed V and J ends, which lost 5 bases and 1 base, there was a span of 12 bases. The CDR3 DNA is TGTGCCAGCAGTCCCCTTCCGTTGTCCTACGAGCAGTACTTC. Its protein product is CASSPLPLSYEQYF.

Only a few counts were recorded for this clonotype. This rearrangement joins TRBV4-2 to TRBJ1-5; D ambiguous. Germline V lookup: CDR1 LGHNA, CDR2 YNFKEQ. CDR3 length: 15 residues. V gave up 4 bases and J gave up 4 bases, with 14 bases separating them. CDR3 sequence (DNA): TGTGCCAGCAGCCCGGAACCGCCTTGGAATCAGCCCCAGCATTTT. Its protein product is CASSPEPPWNQPQHF.

The rearrangement uses TRBV9 and TRBJ1-6; 9 bases map to TRBD1. After removal of 2 bases from V and 5 bases from J, the junction contained 5 bases not matched to a gene. Germline V gives CDR1 SGDLS, CDR2 YYNGEE. This CDR3 is built from 16 residues. The CDR3 reads CASSVTGGADNSPLHF. In DNA, the CDR3 is TGTGCCAGCAGCGTCACAGGGGGCGCGGATAATTCACCCCTCCACTTT.

This clonotype was picked up a small number of times. This chain links TRBV28 with TRBJ1-2, with D possibly TRBD1 on 5 matching bases. CDR3 size: 14 residues. Germline assignment: CDR1 MDHEN and CDR2 SYDVKM. Trimming pared 4 bases from V and 4 bases from J, leaving 13 bases between. Written as DNA, the CDR3 is TGTGCCAGCAGTTCCCCAGGGAGAGGCTATGGCTACACCTTC. Translating it yields CASSSPGRGYGYTF.

The chain employs TRBV5-1 and TRBJ2-3; 9 bases match TRBD2. J lost 4 bases, V lost 4 bases, and 16 bases had no gene match. CDR3 length: 18 amino acids. Germline assignment: CDR1 SGHRS and CDR2 YFSETQ. DNA for the CDR3: TGCGCCAGCAGCATAGGGACTAGCCCCATTAGGCGAGCAGATACGCAGTATTTT. It yields the protein CASSIGTSPIRRADTQYF.

This clonotype was detected a few times. The V call is TRBV7-9, the J call TRBJ2-3; possibly TRBD1 for D (6 bases). V lost 5 bases and J 0 bases, leaving 18 bases between the germline ends. The CDR3 runs to 17 residues. Per the germline V gene, CDR1 is SEHNR and CDR2 is FQNEAQ (reference sequence). The CDR3 spells CASSVGPGQYSTDTQYF. The CDR3 coding sequence is TGTGCCAGCAGCGTAGGGCCCGGACAGTATAGCACAGATACGCAGTATTTT.

This clonotype has a handful of counts. The gene calls are TRBV7-3 and TRBJ2-1; 11 nucleotides line up with TRBD2. This CDR3 spans 16 amino acids. CDR1 SGHTA and CDR2 FQGTGA come from the germline V gene. After removal of 5 bases from V and 3 bases from J, the junction contained 6 bases not matched to a gene. In DNA, the CDR3 is TGTGCCAGCAGCCAAACTAGCGGGAGAAACTACAATGAGCAGTTCTTC. Protein product: CASSQTSGRNYNEQFF.

V usage is TRBV4-1 and J usage is TRBJ2-1, with unresolved D. Per the germline V gene, CDR1 is MGHRA and CDR2 is YSYEKL. The CDR3 is 11 amino acids. V dropped 4 bases and J dropped 9 bases, with 7 bases sitting between them. This chain's CDR3 is CASSRDGEQFF. The CDR3 DNA reads as TGCGCCAGCAGCCGTGATGGTGAGCAGTTCTTC.

This clonotype was detected ten times or more. The chain recombines TRBV12-3 or TRBV12-4 with TRBJ1-2, with TRBD1 matching 11 bases. J was trimmed by 4 bases and V by 6 bases; bases with no gene match: 1. This CDR3 has 13 amino acids. The CDR3 DNA reads as TGTGCCAGCAGGGGACAGGGGGTCTATGGCTACACCTTC. Protein: CASRGQGVYGYTF.

Ten or more counts support this clonotype. The rearrangement joins TRBV29-1 to TRBJ2-5; 11 positions match TRBD2. Trimming cost V 8 bases and J 4 bases; bases outside gene matches: 9. Per the germline V gene, CDR1 is SQVTM and CDR2 is ANQGSEA. The CDR3 totals 14 residues. The CDR3 sequence is CSSQNLAGGETQYF. The CDR3 bases are TGCAGCTCACAAAACCTAGCGGGAGGAGAGACCCAGTACTTC.

This CDR3 is CASSWTSGPNTGELFF. CDR3 bases: TGTGCCAGCAGCTGGACTAGCGGCCCAAACACCGGGGAGCTGTTTTTT. This chain connects TRBV7-2 to TRBJ2-2; 10 nucleotides line up with TRBD2. V dropped 4 bases and J dropped 2; count of bases not matched to a gene: 4. The CDR3 totals 16 residues. Per the germline V gene, CDR1 is SGHTA and CDR2 is FQGNSA.

This clonotype has only a few counts. The chain has TRBV20-1 and TRBJ1-2, with D hard to call. This CDR3 is built from 12 residues. Trimming shortened V by 3 bases and J by 1 base, and 6 bases separated the two germline ends. Germline-derived CDR1 and CDR2 are DFQATT and SNEGSKA (reference sequence). CDR3 loop: CSASDGNYGYTF. Here the CDR3 DNA reads TGCAGTGCTAGTGACGGTAACTATGGCTACACCTTC.

This clonotype has only a few counts. This chain links TRBV11-2 with TRBJ1-3; perhaps TRBD1 as D (5 bases). The CDR3 loop spans 14 amino acids. Germline V lookup: CDR1 SGHAT, CDR2 FQNNGV. V dropped 6 bases and J dropped 2 bases, with 11 bases sitting between them. The CDR3 bases are TGTGCCAGCAGGAAGGGGACTCCTGGAAACACCATATATTTT. It encodes CASRKGTPGNTIYF.

This rearrangement joins TRBV25-1 to TRBJ2-1; D possibly matches TRBD1 or TRBD2 (5 bases each). Per the germline V gene, CDR1 is MGHDK and CDR2 is SYGVNS. The V end lost 10 bases, the J end lost 2 bases, and 15 bases lay between the germline ends. The CDR3 covers 14 residues. CDR3: CATLRGGAYNEQFF. The CDR3 DNA follows: TGTGCCACCCTACGGGGCGGAGCCTACAATGAGCAGTTCTTC. The full variable domain, in which reference TRBV25-1 and TRBJ2-1 provide the parts outside the CDR3, is EADIYQTPRYLVIGTGKKITLECSQTMGHDKMYWYQQDPGMELHLIHYSYGVNSTEKGDLSSESTVSRIRTEHFPLTLESARPSHTSQYLCATLRGGAYNEQFFGPGTRLTVL.

This clonotype was detected only a few times. This chain uses TRBV6-1 with TRBJ2-1, with a weak D call TRBD2 (6 bases). Germline CDR1 MNHNS, CDR2 SASEGT. V was clipped by 6 bases and J by 7 bases, with 25 bases between them. The CDR3 is 17 amino acids. The CDR3 loop reads CASRNLVADRGGNEQFF. CDR3 sequence (DNA): TGTGCCAGCAGGAACCTCGTAGCGGATCGTGGCGGTAATGAGCAGTTCTTC.

The chain uses TRBV15 and TRBJ2-7; weak D call: TRBD1 (6 bases). V was clipped by 0 bases and J by 4 bases, with 13 bases between them. Germline lookup yields CDR1 LNHNV and CDR2 YYDKDF (reference sequence). CDR3 length equals 15 residues. CDR3 coding DNA: TGTGCCACCAGCAGAGATATTTCGCAGGGGTACGAGCAGTACTTC. Its translation: CATSRDISQGYEQYF.

This clonotype was counted a few times. The chain combines TRBV12-3 or TRBV12-4 with TRBJ2-4, with D perhaps TRBD1 (6 bases). V was trimmed by 1 base and J by 0 bases, leaving 10 bases between them. The CDR3 is 16 residues long. In nucleotides, the CDR3 is TGTGCCAGCAGTTTAGGACCAGGGGTAGCCAAAAACATTCAGTACTTC. Encoded protein: CASSLGPGVAKNIQYF.

The rearrangement uses TRBV3-1 and TRBJ2-5; D is possibly TRBD2 (5 bases). This CDR3 region has 14 residues. Trimming stripped 4 bases from V and 3 bases from J, with 12 bases between. Per germline, CDR1 LGHDT and CDR2 YNNKEL (reference sequence). The CDR3 region is CASSLETREETQYF. In DNA form, the CDR3 reads TGTGCCAGCAGCCTCGAAACTAGGGAAGAGACCCAGTACTTC.

This clonotype showed up many times. The chain uses TRBV7-2 and TRBJ2-7; D possibly uses TRBD1 or TRBD2 (5 bases each). Germline V gene sequence: CDR1 SGHTA, CDR2 FQGNSA. Trimming shortened V by 6 bases and J by 4 bases, and 16 bases separated the two germline ends. This CDR3 spans 14 amino acids. The CDR3 nucleotides read TGTGCCAGCAGGTCCGGGACGGGGATGTACGAGCAGTACTTC. It yields the protein CASRSGTGMYEQYF.